The 29 T cell receptor beta chains in this list originate from one sample, sequenced in a study of blood T cell repertoires in COVID-19. Clones were sequenced by immunoSEQ multiplex PCR, and TCRdb holds only the in-frame ones, with some missing. The data hold about 160,000 clones, with approximately 91% observed a single time. The sample taken for sequencing was peripheral blood. Receptors originate from a man younger than 35 with acute or convalescent COVID-19.

Many counts were recorded for this clone. The chain carries TRBV30 and TRBJ1-2, with TRBD1 matching over 9 bases. Per germline, CDR1 GTSNPN and CDR2 SVGIG (reference sequence). The CDR3 runs to 12 residues. V gave up 3 bases and J gave up 4 bases; unmatched junction bases: 0. CDR3 sequence: CAWRTGGYGYTF. The CDR3, as DNA: TGTGCCTGGAGGACAGGGGGCTATGGCTACACCTTC. The whole variable domain, filled in from reference TRBV30 and TRBJ1-2, reads SQTIHQWPATLVQPVGSPLSLECTVEGTSNPNLYWYRQAAGRGLQLLFYSVGIGQISSEVPQNLSASRPQDRQFILSSKKLLLSDSGFYLCAWRTGGYGYTFGSGTRLTVV.

The chain uses TRBV6-4 and TRBJ2-2; 8 positions match TRBD1. This CDR3 is built from 14 residues. Trimming took 10 bases from V and 4 from J; bases not matched to a gene: 8. Germline lookup yields CDR1 MRHNA and CDR2 SNTAGT. The CDR3: CATKTGTGTGELFF. CDR3 nucleotides: TGTGCCACTAAAACCGGGACAGGCACCGGGGAGCTGTTTTTT.

The rearrangement joins TRBV27 to TRBJ1-1; D gene uncertain. Germline-derived CDR1 and CDR2 are MNHEY and SMNVEV (reference sequence). The V and J ends lost 3 bases and 0 bases respectively, with 20 bases between them. CDR3 length: 18 amino acids. CDR3 sequence: CASSLPPGRASMNTEAFF. In DNA, the CDR3 is TGTGCCAGCAGTTTGCCCCCTGGTAGAGCCTCAATGAACACTGAAGCTTTCTTT.

The genes are TRBV6-5 and TRBJ2-5; 8 nucleotides match TRBD1. Germline V gives CDR1 MNHEY, CDR2 SVGAGI. The CDR3 is 12 residues long. The V gene end was trimmed by 6 bases and the J gene end by 4 bases; junction bases not matched to a gene: 1. DNA of the CDR3: TGTGCCAGCAGCGACAGGGGAGAGACCCAGTACTTC. Translation: CASSDRGETQYF.

The rearrangement links TRBV4-1 to TRBJ1-1, with D perhaps TRBD1 (6 bases). From germline, CDR1 is MGHRA and CDR2 YSYEKL. The CDR3 totals 18 residues. Trimming took 4 bases from V and 1 from J, leaving 22 bases between them. This chain's CDR3 is CASSPSGTRGLGNTEAFF. The CDR3 DNA is TGCGCCAGCAGCCCGTCCGGGACAAGGGGTTTGGGGAACACTGAAGCTTTCTTT.

This sequence joins TRBV15 and TRBJ1-2; a possible D gene is TRBD1 (6 bases). Per germline, CDR1 LNHNV and CDR2 YYDKDF (reference sequence). The CDR3 loop spans 14 amino acids. Trimming removed 3 bases at V and 8 bases at J, with 16 bases between. CDR3 residues: CATSRPGAPLGYTF. CDR3 in DNA: TGTGCCACCAGCAGGCCAGGGGCGCCACTAGGCTACACCTTC.

The CDR3 region has the DNA TGTGCCAGCAGTAAGGGTGTGACAGGCTACAATGAGCAGTTCTTC. This encodes CASSKGVTGYNEQFF. The V gene is TRBV6-5, the J gene TRBJ2-1; D might be TRBD1 (6 bases). Trimming removed 5 bases at V and 3 bases at J, with 14 bases between. The CDR3 contains 15 residues. The germline V gene has CDR1 MNHEY and CDR2 SVGAGI.

V usage is TRBV24-1 and J usage is TRBJ1-5; 7 bases are shared with TRBD1. Trimming at V came to 4 bases and at J to 12 bases, leaving 5 bases not matched to a gene. This CDR3 is built from 12 residues. The germline V gene encodes CDR1 KGHDR and CDR2 SFDVKD. CDR3: CATSDTQGLQHF. The CDR3 coding sequence is TGTGCCACCAGTGACACACAGGGGCTCCAGCATTTT.

The J gene is TRBJ2-7, the V gene TRBV30; D gene uncertain. Per the germline V gene, CDR1 is GTSNPN and CDR2 is SVGIG (reference sequence). V was trimmed by 0 bases and J by 6 bases, leaving 12 bases between them. CDR3 length: 13 residues. The chain's CDR3 is CAWSVSQVGEQYF. CDR3 nucleotides: TGTGCCTGGAGTGTAAGTCAGGTCGGCGAGCAGTACTTC.

The chain combines TRBV19 with TRBJ1-2; 8 bases are shared with TRBD1. This CDR3 is 14 amino acids long. V gave up 9 bases and J gave up 4 bases; unmatched junction bases: 10. Germline V gene sequence: CDR1 LNHDA, CDR2 SQIVND (reference sequence). This chain's CDR3 is CASDFGTGVYGYTF. The CDR3 DNA reads as TGTGCCAGCGACTTCGGGACAGGCGTCTATGGCTACACCTTC. Combining the CDR3 with reference TRBV19 and TRBJ1-2 gives the whole variable domain DGGITQSPKYLFRKEGQNVTLSCEQNLNHDAMYWYRQDPGQGLRLIYYSQIVNDFQKGDIAEGYSVSREKKESFPLTVTSAQKNPTAFYLCASDFGTGVYGYTFGSGTRLTVV.

The chain is built from TRBV6-2 or TRBV6-3 and TRBJ2-7; 7 bases map to TRBD2. V was clipped by 4 bases and J by 0 bases; unmatched bases: 3. This CDR3 has 14 amino acids. The V gene's germline CDR1 is MNHEY and CDR2 SVGEGT. The CDR3 sequence: CASSLVAGSYEQYF. The CDR3 coding sequence is TGTGCCAGCAGTTTAGTAGCGGGCTCCTACGAGCAGTACTTC.

The chain joins TRBV5-1 to TRBJ1-4, with 7 bases matching TRBD1. The CDR3 has 15 residues. Germline CDR1 reads SGHRS; CDR2 reads YFSETQ. V shed 0 bases and J 13 bases; nucleotides not matched to a gene: 12. The CDR3 sequence is CASSLGFIGGQGLFF. CDR3 coding DNA: TGCGCCAGCAGCTTGGGATTCATAGGGGGCCAGGGACTGTTTTTT.

This chain connects TRBV6-2 or TRBV6-3 to TRBJ2-1; D uncertain. The V end lost 2 bases, the J end lost 0 bases, and 8 bases lay between the germline ends. The CDR3 is 15 amino acids. Germline CDR1 reads MNHEY; CDR2 reads SVGEGT. This CDR3 is CASSYGPSSYNEQFF. The CDR3 nucleotides are TGTGCCAGCAGTTACGGGCCCTCCTCCTACAATGAGCAGTTCTTC.

The V call is TRBV6-1, the J call TRBJ1-2, with D possibly TRBD1 on 5 matching bases. CDR3 length equals 19 residues. The V and J ends lost 2 bases and 4 bases respectively, with 26 bases between them. Germline CDR1 MNHNS, CDR2 SASEGT. CDR3 sequence reads: CASSEYIRAEQAVFYGYTF. The CDR3 nucleotides read TGTGCCAGCAGTGAATATATTCGGGCGGAACAGGCAGTTTTCTATGGCTACACCTTC.

V and J are TRBV7-8 and TRBJ2-3, with a tentative D call TRBD2 (6 bases). Germline V gives CDR1 SGHVS, CDR2 FQNEAQ. The CDR3 spans 18 residues. V lost 3 bases to trimming and J lost 4 bases, with 23 bases between them. Written as DNA, the CDR3 is TGTGCCAGCAGCTTTAGTCCGGTGGGCGGGGAGTATTCAGATACGCAGTATTTT. Its translation: CASSFSPVGGEYSDTQYF.

The gene calls are TRBV13 and TRBJ1-2; 9 nucleotides align to TRBD1. Germline CDR1 is PRHDT and CDR2 is FYEKMQ (reference sequence). J lost 6 bases, V lost 1 base, and 3 bases had no gene match. This CDR3 has 14 amino acids. Written as DNA, the CDR3 is TGTGCCAGCAGCTTAGTGGACAGGGGTAATGGCTACACCTTC. Translated: CASSLVDRGNGYTF.

The J gene is TRBJ1-3, the V gene TRBV6-5; D is possibly TRBD1 (6 bases). This CDR3 is built from 14 residues. The germline V gene encodes CDR1 MNHEY and CDR2 SVGAGI. Trimming removed 6 bases at V and 2 bases at J, with 11 bases between. The CDR3: CASRAQGTGNTIYF. CDR3 nucleotide sequence: TGTGCCAGCAGAGCACAGGGAACTGGAAACACCATATATTTT.

V usage is TRBV11-3 and J usage is TRBJ2-3, with D possibly matching TRBD2 (5 bases). V lost 2 bases to trimming and J lost 2 bases, with 8 bases between them. This CDR3 has 14 residues. Germline lookup yields CDR1 SGHNT and CDR2 YENEEA. The CDR3 bases are TGTGCCAGCAGCTTACGAGGGCACACAGATACGCAGTATTTT. As protein: CASSLRGHTDTQYF.

A remark on this clone: Other DNA sequences of this sample code for an identical CDR3. The chain is built from TRBV12-3 or TRBV12-4 and TRBJ1-1; D gene unclear. V lost 3 bases and J lost 1, with 6 bases in between. This CDR3 contains 13 residues. In DNA, the CDR3 is TGTGCCAGCAGTTTGGGGAGGAACACTGAAGCTTTCTTT. This codes for CASSLGRNTEAFF.

The CDR3 nucleotides read TGCGCCAGCAGCCAAGTCTACCCCGGGACAGTTAACAATGAGCAGTTCTTC. This codes for CASSQVYPGTVNNEQFF. The chain combines TRBV4-1 with TRBJ2-1; 7 nucleotides match TRBD1. This CDR3 is 17 amino acids long. Germline V gene lookup returns CDR1 MGHRA and CDR2 YSYEKL. V was pared by 1 base and J by 5 bases, with 11 bases of the junction left unmatched.

The chain links TRBV7-8 to TRBJ2-7; tentative D call: TRBD1 (6 bases). V was cut by 0 bases and J by 2 bases, with 14 bases left in between. This CDR3 spans 16 amino acids. CDR1 and CDR2 (germline): SGHVS, FQNEAQ. CDR3 DNA: TGTGCCAGCAGCTTAGCAAGGGACAATCCTACCTACGAGCAGTACTTC. Translation: CASSLARDNPTYEQYF.

The V and J genes are TRBV7-8 and TRBJ2-7; TRBD1 might be the D (6 bases). The V gene's germline CDR1 is SGHVS and CDR2 FQNEAQ. This CDR3 has 16 residues. Trimming pared 4 bases from V and 5 bases from J, leaving 21 bases between. CDR3 DNA sequence: TGTGCCAGCAGCTCGCTACCGGCACAGGGAATGGACGAGCAGTACTTC. This gives the protein CASSSLPAQGMDEQYF.

The rearrangement links TRBV6-6 to TRBJ2-1; 7 bases are shared with TRBD1. This CDR3 is 16 amino acids long. Per the germline V gene, CDR1 is MNHNY and CDR2 is SVGAGI (reference sequence). J was trimmed by 4 bases and V by 0 bases; bases with no gene match: 6. The CDR3 DNA reads as TGTGCCAGCAGTTACTCGGGTTCCAGGGGGTACAATGAGCAGTTCTTC. Encoded protein: CASSYSGSRGYNEQFF.

V is TRBV19 and J is TRBJ1-1; D uncertain. Trimming removed 7 bases at V and 3 bases at J, with 18 bases between. Looked up from germline, CDR1 is LNHDA and CDR2 is SQIVND (reference sequence). The CDR3 is 15 residues long. The DNA for the CDR3 is TGTGCCAGTATTACGTCGTGGGGAGCGGACACTGAAGCTTTCTTT. The encoded protein is CASITSWGADTEAFF.

The rearrangement joins TRBV7-9 to TRBJ1-4; 11 bases map to TRBD1. From germline, CDR1 is SEHNR and CDR2 FQNEAQ (reference sequence). V lost 5 bases to trimming and J lost 7 bases; unmatched junction nucleotides: 6. The length of the CDR3 is 15 residues. CDR3 amino acids: CASSRRTGGGEKLFF. CDR3 bases: TGTGCCAGCAGCCGCCGGACAGGGGGCGGTGAAAAACTGTTTTTT. Using reference TRBV7-9 and TRBJ1-4 for the parts outside the CDR3, the full variable domain is DTGVSQNPRHKITKRGQNVTFRCDPISEHNRLYWYRQTLGQGPEFLTYFQNEAQLEKSRLLSDRFSAERPKGSFSTLEIQRTEQGDSAMYLCASSRRTGGGEKLFFGSGTQLSVL.

This clone appeared once. The V gene is TRBV5-4, the J gene TRBJ2-3, with a possible D match to TRBD1 (5 bases). This CDR3 contains 13 residues. Trimming removed 6 bases from V and 1 base from J, with 9 bases in between. Germline CDR1 SGHNT, CDR2 YYREEE (reference sequence). The CDR3 here is CASTSRGTDTQYF. CDR3 DNA: TGTGCCAGCACTTCCAGGGGCACAGATACGCAGTATTTT.

The CDR3 nucleotides are TGTGCCAGTAGTATGCCGGACAGCACCTTTAGAGCTTTCTTT. This encodes CASSMPDSTFRAFF. The J gene is TRBJ1-1, the V gene TRBV19, with TRBD1 as a possible D gene (6 bases). Trimming pared 3 bases from V and 10 bases from J, leaving 18 bases between. Per germline, CDR1 LNHDA and CDR2 SQIVND (reference sequence). The CDR3 runs to 14 residues.

The count of this clone is one. The V gene is TRBV5-1, the J gene TRBJ2-7; 8 nucleotides line up with TRBD1. Germline CDR1 is SGHRS and CDR2 is YFSETQ. This CDR3 is 15 amino acids long. Losses at the gene ends were 0 bases for V and 6 bases for J; bases not matched to a gene: 8. As DNA, the CDR3 is TGCGCCAGCAGCTTGGAGGGACAGGTGCCCGCCGAGCAGTACTTC. It codes for CASSLEGQVPAEQYF.

This rearrangement joins TRBV5-1 to TRBJ1-1; 8 positions agree with TRBD1. V lost 4 bases and J lost 3; bases outside the gene matches: 8. Germline-derived CDR1 and CDR2 are SGHRS and YFSETQ. The CDR3 sequence is 15 residues long. The CDR3 nucleotides are TGCGCCAGCAGCACAGGACAGGGATTCTACACTGAAGCTTTCTTT. It translates to CASSTGQGFYTEAFF.